Below are 2 T cell receptor beta chains sequenced from a single sample in a study of shared clonotypes between healthy human individuals (TCRdb year 2020). Library creation used the immunoSEQ multiplex PCR assay. Held by TCRdb, this immuneACCESS table contains in-frame sequences only and omits some clones. Under half of the omission traces to an unresolved V gene where checked; the cause of the rest is unknown. In this sample the table shows about 590,000 clones, about 95% of which occur a single time. The leading ten clones occupy about 0.11% of the sample. For the CD8 naive samples, CD45RO-negative cells were positively selected for CCR7, yielding a CD45RA+CCR7+ population from which TemRA cells were excluded. The source material was naive CD8+ T cells sorted from blood. The sample's cell subset or site label, in plain terms: CD45RA+CCR7+. Source of these receptors: a woman in her 30s in good health.

The chain couples TRBV7-8 to TRBJ2-5; TRBD2 matches 9 bases. Losses at the gene ends were 2 bases for V and 7 bases for J; bases not matched to a gene: 14. The germline CDR1 and CDR2 sequences are SGHVS and FQNEAQ. This CDR3 spans 17 amino acids. The CDR3 nucleotides read TGTGCCAGCAGCTTAACGGGACTAGCCCCCTCCCAGGGGACCCAGTACTTC. Its protein is CASSLTGLAPSQGTQYF.

V usage is TRBV27 and J usage is TRBJ2-1; 9 bases line up with TRBD2. V was clipped by 2 bases and J by 3 bases; unmatched bases: 2. Looked up from germline, CDR1 is MNHEY and CDR2 is SMNVEV (reference sequence). CDR3 length: 15 amino acids. CDR3 loop: CASSLSGGNYNEQFF. CDR3 bases: TGTGCCAGCAGTTTAAGCGGGGGGAACTACAATGAGCAGTTCTTC.